This T cell receptor (beta chain) comes out of a study of OX40 agonist ivuxolimab in advanced cancers. As for the study in general: It was permissible to have had prior anti-PD-1, anti-PD-L1 or anti-CTLA-4 therapy, and around 41% had some.

Clones were read by immunoSEQ multiplex PCR, and TCRdb kept only the in-frame ones, dropping some. Altogether about 58,000 clones are present, 65% to 85% being singletons, with the ten largest covering less than 2%. Turning to this clone: Its antigen is not known.

CDR3 length: 15 amino acids. Per germline, CDR1 SGHNT and CDR2 YYREEE (reference sequence). J was trimmed by 1 base and V by 4 bases; bases with no gene match: 6. Whole-study results and caveats: Some patients who did not respond also had low normalized T-cell clonal expansion. Clonal expansion was among the lowest in partial responders at 0.1-3.0 mg/kg, especially CD8+.

Anyone with autoimmune disease history or systemic immunosuppression was excluded. Here the sequenced sample was CD4+ or CD8+ T cells sorted from blood, taken in a trial of the OX40 agonist ivuxolimab. The chain uses TRBV5-4 and TRBJ2-3; 7 positions agree with TRBD2. The sequence derives from an adult with an advanced solid tumor such as melanoma, head and neck, liver or kidney cancer. For the CDR3, the DNA is TGTGCCAGCAGCCTCAGGGACTATGGCACAGATACGCAGTATTTT. Protein: CASSLRDYGTDTQYF.